These 25 T cell receptor beta chains were all obtained from the same sample, sequenced in a study of blood T cell repertoires in COVID-19. Measured with immunoSEQ multiplex PCR; TCRdb has only the in-frame clones, and not every one. The sample yields around 210,000 clones, about 82% seen once. Sequenced material: peripheral blood. These receptors all stem from a man aged 50 to 59 with COVID-19, enrolled during active disease.

The gene calls are TRBV12-5 and TRBJ2-5; perhaps TRBD2 as D (5 bases). The V gene's germline CDR1 is LGHNT and CDR2 FRNRAP. This CDR3 has 12 amino acids. Deletions cut 4 bases from V and 6 bases from J, with 9 bases between. The CDR3 loop reads CASGSGIQTQYF. CDR3 nucleotides: TGTGCTAGTGGTTCCGGGATTCAGACCCAGTACTTC. The full variable domain, rest sourced from reference TRBV12-5 and TRBJ2-5, is DARVTQTPRHKVTEMGQEVTMRCQPILGHNTVFWYRQTMMQGLELLAYFRNRAPLDDSGMPKDRFSAEMPDATLATLKIQPSEPRDSAVYFCASGSGIQTQYFGPGTRLLVL.

The chain employs TRBV25-1 and TRBJ2-5, with D maybe TRBD1 (5 bases). Deletions cut 8 bases from V and 1 base from J, with 11 bases between. The germline V gene encodes CDR1 MGHDK and CDR2 SYGVNS. The CDR3 contains 13 residues. As DNA, the CDR3 is TGTGCCAGCGGCACAGGACCCCAAGAGACCCAGTACTTC. This encodes CASGTGPQETQYF.

This clone was picked up one time. V gene TRBV11-2 combines with J gene TRBJ1-6; D might be TRBD1 (5 bases). Deletions cut 0 bases from V and 4 bases from J, with 7 bases between. CDR1 SGHAT and CDR2 FQNNGV come from the germline V gene. The CDR3 consists of 15 residues. CDR3 in DNA: TGTGCCAGCAGCTTAGAGCAGGGTTATAATTCACCCCTCCACTTT. This sequence encodes CASSLEQGYNSPLHF. Based on the CDR3 plus reference TRBV11-2 and TRBJ1-6, the full variable domain is EAGVAQSPRYKIIEKRQSVAFWCNPISGHATLYWYQQILGQGPKLLIQFQNNGVVDDSQLPKDRFSAERLKGVDSTLKIQPAKLEDSAVYLCASSLEQGYNSPLHFGNGTRLTVT.

The rearrangement joins TRBV5-1 to TRBJ2-5; no definite D call. Germline CDR1 SGHRS, CDR2 YFSETQ. The CDR3 is 15 amino acids. Trimming took 0 bases from V and 2 from J, leaving 11 bases between them. CDR3 residues: CASSLAWADQETQYF. Here the CDR3 DNA reads TGCGCCAGCAGCTTGGCGTGGGCTGATCAAGAGACCCAGTACTTC.

This chain joins TRBV5-5 and TRBJ1-5; D unresolved. Germline V gene sequence: CDR1 SGHKS, CDR2 YYEKEE (reference sequence). The CDR3 has 14 amino acids. V was shortened by 0 bases and J by 0 bases, with 4 bases between the two germline ends. CDR3 DNA: TGTGCCAGCAGCTTGGCGGTTAGCAATCAGCCCCAGCATTTT. Amino acids: CASSLAVSNQPQHF.

The chain uses TRBV5-1 and TRBJ2-1, with 13 bases that match TRBD2. Germline lookup yields CDR1 SGHRS and CDR2 YFSETQ. Losses at the gene ends were 2 bases for V and 3 bases for J; bases not matched to a gene: 14. The CDR3 loop spans 20 amino acids. CDR3 in amino acids: CASSLPPDRTSGGFYNEQFF. In nucleotides, the CDR3 is TGCGCCAGCAGCTTACCCCCAGATCGGACTAGCGGGGGTTTCTACAATGAGCAGTTCTTC.

The chain links TRBV29-1 to TRBJ2-1, with 11 nucleotides matching TRBD1. Germline lookup yields CDR1 SQVTM and CDR2 ANQGSEA. CDR3 size: 13 residues. The trim removed 6 bases at V and 3 bases at J, leaving 1 base unmatched. CDR3 region: CSVGTGGYNEQFF. The CDR3 coding sequence is TGCAGCGTCGGGACAGGGGGCTACAATGAGCAGTTCTTC.

This sequence joins TRBV30 and TRBJ1-2; the D gene is possibly TRBD1 (5 bases). Germline V gene data show CDR1 as GTSNPN and CDR2 as SVGIG (reference sequence). Trimming took 0 bases from V and 5 from J, leaving 7 bases between them. The CDR3 covers 12 residues. CDR3 nucleotide sequence: TGTGCCTGGAGTGTGGGGCAGTATGGCTACACCTTC. Protein product: CAWSVGQYGYTF.

This chain joins TRBV3-1 (or the pseudogene TRBV3-2) and TRBJ2-2; 9 nucleotides align to TRBD1. The CDR3 sequence is 16 residues long. Germline V gene sequence: CDR1 LGHDT, CDR2 YNNKEL (reference sequence). The V and J ends lost 4 bases and 3 bases, in that order; junction bases with no gene match: 6. CDR3 in amino acids: CASSRWTGEDTGELFF. CDR3 nucleotide sequence: TGTGCCAGCAGCCGCTGGACAGGGGAGGACACCGGGGAGCTGTTTTTT.

J is TRBJ2-7 and V is TRBV7-2; 7 bases agree with TRBD2. There are 15 residues in the CDR3. Germline-derived CDR1 and CDR2 are SGHTA and FQGNSA. Trimming at V came to 5 bases and at J to 3 bases, leaving 10 bases not matched to a gene. The CDR3 region has the DNA TGTGCCAGCAGCCTGGGGGGGGATCCACTCTACGAGCAGTACTTC. This sequence encodes CASSLGGDPLYEQYF.

The rearrangement uses TRBV18 and TRBJ1-2; 10 bases fit TRBD1. The CDR3 loop spans 16 amino acids. Germline assignment: CDR1 KGHSH and CDR2 LQKENI. Trimming at V came to 3 bases and at J to 6 bases, leaving 10 bases not matched to a gene. CDR3: CASSPRQGAYEHGYTF. The CDR3 region has the DNA TGTGCCAGCTCACCCCGACAGGGGGCTTACGAGCATGGCTACACCTTC. The entire variable domain, with the rest obtained from reference TRBV18 and TRBJ1-2, is as follows: NAGVMQNPRHLVRRRGQEARLRCSPMKGHSHVYWYRQLPEEGLKFMVYLQKENIIDESGMPKERFSAEFPKEGPSILRIQQVVRGDSAAYFCASSPRQGAYEHGYTFGSGTRLTVV.

This chain uses TRBV5-1 with TRBJ1-1; 7 bases fit TRBD1. The germline V gene encodes CDR1 SGHRS and CDR2 YFSETQ. The J segment lost 4 bases and the V segment lost 0 bases, leaving 3 bases of the junction unmatched. The CDR3 sequence is 14 residues long. The CDR3 loop reads CASSLVQGSTEAFF. The CDR3, as DNA: TGCGCCAGCAGCTTGGTACAGGGGAGCACTGAAGCTTTCTTT.

The chain employs TRBV2 and TRBJ2-7; a possible D gene is TRBD2 (6 bases). Trimming pared 6 bases from V and 2 bases from J, leaving 8 bases between. CDR1 is SNHLY and CDR2 is FYNNEI in the germline V gene. The CDR3 is 12 residues long. CDR3 amino acids: CASREGAYEQYF. The CDR3, as DNA: TGTGCCAGCAGGGAGGGAGCCTACGAGCAGTACTTC.

This chain joins TRBV7-9 and TRBJ2-7; D gene unclear. From germline, CDR1 is SEHNR and CDR2 FQNEAQ (reference sequence). V dropped 1 base and J dropped 7 bases, with 11 bases sitting between them. The CDR3 length is 13 residues. The CDR3 region is CASSLDGSEEQYF. CDR3 DNA sequence: TGTGCCAGCAGCTTAGACGGGTCTGAGGAGCAGTACTTC. The complete variable domain, with remaining parts taken from reference TRBV7-9 and TRBJ2-7, reads DTGVSQNPRHKITKRGQNVTFRCDPISEHNRLYWYRQTLGQGPEFLTYFQNEAQLEKSRLLSDRFSAERPKGSFSTLEIQRTEQGDSAMYLCASSLDGSEEQYFGPGTRLTVT.

V and J are TRBV5-1 and TRBJ2-7; tentative D call: TRBD2 (5 bases). The CDR3 has 15 residues. Trimming took 4 bases from V and 0 from J, leaving 14 bases between them. The V gene's germline CDR1 is SGHRS and CDR2 YFSETQ. The CDR3 loop is CASSPAPGNSYEQYF. The CDR3 bases are TGCGCCAGCAGCCCTGCTCCGGGAAACTCCTACGAGCAGTACTTC.

CDR3 protein: CASSWGQPNEKLFF. The CDR3 nucleotides read TGTGCCAGCAGCTGGGGACAGCCGAATGAAAAACTGTTTTTT. The chain couples TRBV5-5 to TRBJ1-4; TRBD1 agrees at 7 bases. The CDR3 sequence is 14 residues long. Per the germline V gene, CDR1 is SGHKS and CDR2 is YYEKEE (reference sequence). Trimming took 3 bases from V and 5 from J; bases not matched to a gene: 4. Full variable domain (outside the CDR3, taken from reference TRBV5-5 and TRBJ1-4): DAGVTQSPTHLIKTRGQQVTLRCSPISGHKSVSWYQQVLGQGPQFIFQYYEKEERGRGNFPDRFSARQFPNYSSELNVNALLLGDSALYLCASSWGQPNEKLFFGSGTQLSVL.

This chain links TRBV29-1 with TRBJ2-5; tentatively, D is TRBD1 (6 bases). The CDR3 has 14 amino acids. CDR1 and CDR2 from the germline V gene are SQVTM and ANQGSEA. Deletions cut 5 bases from V and 3 bases from J, with 16 bases between. The chain's CDR3 is CSVNTGTQKETQYF. DNA for the CDR3: TGCAGCGTTAATACCGGGACACAAAAAGAGACCCAGTACTTC.

In this sample, this clone turned up a few times. J is TRBJ1-1 and V is TRBV27, with D unresolved. Trimming took 1 base from V and 4 from J, leaving 7 bases between them. Germline V lookup: CDR1 MNHEY, CDR2 SMNVEV (reference sequence). This CDR3 has 13 amino acids. The CDR3 reads CASSLLGATEAFF. Written as DNA, the CDR3 is TGTGCCAGCAGTTTATTAGGAGCCACTGAAGCTTTCTTT.

This sequence joins TRBV9 and TRBJ2-7, with 11 bases that match TRBD1. CDR3 size: 14 residues. Germline CDR1 reads SGDLS; CDR2 reads YYNGEE. Germline trimming cut 7 bases from V and 3 bases from J; bases unmatched to any gene: 6. The CDR3, as DNA: TGTGCCAGCTCCTTGGGACAGGGGGTCTACGAGCAGTACTTC. This gives the protein CASSLGQGVYEQYF.

This clone was picked up one time. The chain links TRBV9 to TRBJ1-3; 8 bases align to TRBD1. This CDR3 spans 14 amino acids. V lost 4 bases to trimming and J lost 4 bases; unmatched junction nucleotides: 4. The germline V gene has CDR1 SGDLS and CDR2 YYNGEE. The CDR3, as DNA: TGTGCCAGCAGCCCCCGGACAGGGGGAAACACCATATATTTT. The encoded protein is CASSPRTGGNTIYF.

The chain recombines TRBV7-9 with TRBJ2-7; 10 positions match TRBD1. The germline V gene has CDR1 SEHNR and CDR2 FQNEAQ (reference sequence). J was trimmed by 5 bases and V by 8 bases; bases with no gene match: 12. There are 15 residues in the CDR3. CDR3 sequence reads: CASGRRDRGGDEQYF. CDR3 bases: TGTGCCAGCGGACGCCGGGACAGGGGAGGGGACGAGCAGTACTTC.

The V call is TRBV10-3, the J call TRBJ2-3, with 8 bases lining up with TRBD1. Looked up from germline, CDR1 is ENHRY and CDR2 is SYGVKD. The CDR3 extends over 14 amino acids. V lost 2 bases and J lost 5; bases outside the gene matches: 3. This CDR3 reads CAISEGQGLDTQYF. The CDR3 nucleotides read TGTGCCATCAGTGAGGGACAGGGTCTAGATACGCAGTATTTT.

This clone occurred many times. The V and J genes are TRBV12-5 and TRBJ2-7, with a weak D call TRBD2 (5 bases). This CDR3 has 12 amino acids. Germline CDR1 LGHNT, CDR2 FRNRAP. The V gene lost 6 bases and the J gene lost 0 bases, with 6 bases spanning the gap. DNA of the CDR3: TGTGCTAGTGGCCGGGGCTCCTACGAGCAGTACTTC. It encodes CASGRGSYEQYF.

This clone has only a few counts. The CDR3 region has the DNA TGTGCCAGCAGTTCCGACAGGATCGGCTACACCTTC. Translating gives CASSSDRIGYTF. J is TRBJ1-2 and V is TRBV12-3 or TRBV12-4; TRBD1 might be the D (6 bases). The CDR3 length is 12 residues. The V end lost 4 bases, the J end lost 8 bases, and 11 bases lay between the germline ends.

The rearrangement links TRBV6-5 to TRBJ2-1; TRBD2 agrees at 9 bases. The germline V gene encodes CDR1 MNHEY and CDR2 SVGAGI. The CDR3 runs 15 residues. The J segment lost 8 bases and the V segment lost 7 bases, leaving 12 bases of the junction unmatched. The CDR3 sequence is CASNPLAGAGDEQFF. CDR3 nucleotides: TGTGCCAGCAACCCCTTAGCGGGGGCCGGGGATGAGCAGTTCTTC.